This T cell receptor beta chain was retrieved from a study of response to subunit inactivated influenza vaccine. CDR3 length: 16 residues. Germline V gene sequence: CDR1 MDHEN, CDR2 SYDVKM. Germline trimming cut 4 bases from V and 4 bases from J; bases unmatched to any gene: 4. This clonotype was counted only a few times. TCRdb fed the RT-PCR reads into MiXCR, producing one record per CDR3 protein. The sample holds 750,000 to 850,000 distinct CDR3 sequences, approximately 17% seen once. The sequence derives from a man between 50 and 59 years old who received an inactivated influenza vaccine. The specimen comprised PBMCs from blood, sampled 4 to 6 days after vaccination. The chain carries TRBV28 and TRBJ1-6, with 10 bases fitting TRBD1. CDR3 DNA: TGTGCCAGCAGTTCCCGACAGGGGGCTTATAATTCACCCCTCCACTTT. This gives the protein CASSSRQGAYNSPLHF.